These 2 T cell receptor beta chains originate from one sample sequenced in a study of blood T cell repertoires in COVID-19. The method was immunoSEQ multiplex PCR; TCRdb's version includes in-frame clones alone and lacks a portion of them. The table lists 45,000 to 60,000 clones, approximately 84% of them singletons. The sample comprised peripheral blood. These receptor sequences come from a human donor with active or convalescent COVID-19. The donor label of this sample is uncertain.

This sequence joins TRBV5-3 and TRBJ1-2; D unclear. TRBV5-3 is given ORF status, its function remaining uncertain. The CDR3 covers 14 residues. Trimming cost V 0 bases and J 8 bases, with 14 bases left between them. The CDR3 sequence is CARSLGGGLRGYTF. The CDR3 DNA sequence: TGTGCCAGAAGCTTGGGAGGAGGTTTACGAGGCTACACCTTC.

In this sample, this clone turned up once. This chain's CDR3 is CASSVGGLAGYEQYF. The CDR3 DNA sequence: TGTGCCAGCAGCGTAGGAGGACTAGCGGGTTACGAGCAGTACTTC. The rearrangement links TRBV9 to TRBJ2-7; 11 bases are a match to TRBD2. The CDR3 totals 15 residues. Germline CDR1 and CDR2: SGDLS and YYNGEE. Trimming took 0 bases from V and 4 from J; bases not matched to a gene: 3.